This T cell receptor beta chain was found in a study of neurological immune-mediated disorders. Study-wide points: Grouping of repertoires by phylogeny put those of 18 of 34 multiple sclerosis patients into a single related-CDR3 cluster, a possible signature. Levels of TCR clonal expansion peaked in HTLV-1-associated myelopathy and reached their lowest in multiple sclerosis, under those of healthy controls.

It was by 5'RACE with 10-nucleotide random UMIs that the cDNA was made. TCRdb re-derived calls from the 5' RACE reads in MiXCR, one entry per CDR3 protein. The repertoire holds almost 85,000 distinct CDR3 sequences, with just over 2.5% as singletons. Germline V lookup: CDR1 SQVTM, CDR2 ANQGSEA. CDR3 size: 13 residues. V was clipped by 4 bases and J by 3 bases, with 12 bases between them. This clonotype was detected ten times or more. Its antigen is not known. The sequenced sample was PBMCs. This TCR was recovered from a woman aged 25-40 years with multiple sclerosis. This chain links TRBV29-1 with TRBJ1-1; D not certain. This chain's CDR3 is CSVVLGLHTEAFF. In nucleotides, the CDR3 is TGCAGCGTTGTTTTGGGATTGCACACTGAAGCTTTCTTT.